The clone carrying this T cell receptor (beta chain) was seen once. Antigen specificity is unknown. Primers included in the PCR were 60 Vbeta and 13 Jbeta primers. Profiled with immunoSEQ multiplex PCR; TCRdb holds only in-frame clones, not every one. Counted here are around 110,000 clones, approximately 70% occurring once; the ten biggest clones make up over 1.5%. This sample is drawn from a study of cytomegalovirus exposure and HLA in healthy donors. Trimming removed 4 bases at V and 0 bases at J, with 13 bases between. The CDR3 is 16 amino acids. Germline V CDR1 and CDR2: MRHNA, SNTAGT. General study findings and limits: The presence/absence work took it that sequencing depth was about the same across donors. The authors enumerated roughly 160 TCR beta chains as linked to cytomegalovirus.

V gene TRBV6-4 combines with J gene TRBJ1-3, with D unresolved. The receptor was derived from a man aged 18 to 29 in good health and CMV-seronegative. The material sequenced was PBMCs. The CDR3, as DNA: TGTGCCAGCAGTGCGGAATTTGGGCTCTCTGGAAACACCATATATTTT. It codes for CASSAEFGLSGNTIYF.